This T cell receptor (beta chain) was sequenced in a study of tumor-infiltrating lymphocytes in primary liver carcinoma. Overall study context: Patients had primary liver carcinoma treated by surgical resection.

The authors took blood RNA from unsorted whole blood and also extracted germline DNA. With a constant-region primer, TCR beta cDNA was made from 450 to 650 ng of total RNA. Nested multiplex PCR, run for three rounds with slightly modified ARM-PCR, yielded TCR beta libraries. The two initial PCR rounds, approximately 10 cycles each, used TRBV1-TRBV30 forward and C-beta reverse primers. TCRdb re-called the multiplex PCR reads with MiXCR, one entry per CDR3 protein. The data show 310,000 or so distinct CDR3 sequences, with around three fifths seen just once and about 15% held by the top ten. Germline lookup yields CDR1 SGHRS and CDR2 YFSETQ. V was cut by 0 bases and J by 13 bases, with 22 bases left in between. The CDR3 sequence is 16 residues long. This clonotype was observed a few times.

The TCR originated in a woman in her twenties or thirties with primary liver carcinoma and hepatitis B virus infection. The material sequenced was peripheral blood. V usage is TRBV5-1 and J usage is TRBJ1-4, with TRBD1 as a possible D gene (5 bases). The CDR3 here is CASSLEPGTPGNRLFF. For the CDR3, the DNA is TGCGCCAGCAGCTTGGAACCCGGGACGCCGGGCAACAGACTGTTTTTT.